The next 22 T cell receptor beta chains were all read from a single sample in a study of OX40 agonist ivuxolimab in advanced cancers. The assay was immunoSEQ multiplex PCR, and TCRdb's table has in-frame clones only and misses some. The sample holds about 80,000 clones, about 83% seen once. The source material was CD4+ or CD8+ T cells sorted from blood, sampled in a trial of the OX40 agonist ivuxolimab. The receptors come from an adult with an advanced solid tumor such as melanoma, head and neck, liver or kidney cancer.

The chain combines TRBV29-1 with TRBJ1-1; no clear D gene. This CDR3 comprises 12 residues. Germline V gene sequence: CDR1 SQVTM, CDR2 ANQGSEA. Trimming removed 6 bases at V and 1 base at J, with 9 bases between. The CDR3 DNA sequence: TGCAGCGTCCTCCACCAGAACACTGAAGCTTTCTTT. Translating gives CSVLHQNTEAFF.

The chain employs TRBV5-4 and TRBJ2-5, with 8 nucleotides matching TRBD1. V lost 2 bases, J lost 5 bases, and 2 bases stayed unmatched. The V gene's germline CDR1 is SGHNT and CDR2 YYREEE (reference sequence). CDR3 size: 13 residues. The CDR3: CASSLRTGETQYF. The CDR3 DNA reads as TGTGCCAGCAGCTTACGGACAGGGGAGACCCAGTACTTC.

The genes are TRBV7-8 and TRBJ1-1; 7 nucleotides match TRBD1. CDR3 size: 13 residues. Germline V gene lookup returns CDR1 SGHVS and CDR2 FQNEAQ. V gave up 5 bases and J gave up 7 bases; unmatched junction bases: 7. CDR3 residues: CASSPTGVGEAFF. The CDR3 coding sequence is TGTGCCAGCAGCCCTACAGGGGTCGGTGAAGCTTTCTTT.

The CDR3, as DNA: TGTGCCAGCAGCCGGAACTCTTTTGGCACTGAAGCTTTCTTT. Residues: CASSRNSFGTEAFF. This chain links TRBV5-4 with TRBJ1-1, with unresolved D. Trimming cost V 4 bases and J 4 bases, with 14 bases left between them. This CDR3 is 14 amino acids long. In germline, CDR1 is SGHNT, CDR2 YYREEE (reference sequence).

V is TRBV30 and J is TRBJ2-2; D gene uncertain. The length of the CDR3 is 13 residues. The ends were cut back, 6 bases at V and 0 bases at J, with 8 bases in the middle. Germline V gives CDR1 GTSNPN, CDR2 SVGIG (reference sequence). The CDR3: CACATPNTGELFF. In nucleotides, the CDR3 is TGTGCCTGTGCGACACCGAACACCGGGGAGCTGTTTTTT.

This clone was counted a single time. The chain links TRBV7-2 to TRBJ2-5; D unresolved. Germline CDR1 SGHTA, CDR2 FQGNSA. V gave up 2 bases and J gave up 5 bases, with 12 bases separating them. The CDR3 sequence is 14 residues long. CDR3 DNA sequence: TGTGCCAGCAGCTTATTCCGCGGCGCGGAGACCCAGTACTTC. Translating gives CASSLFRGAETQYF.

The V gene is TRBV19, the J gene TRBJ2-7, with D possibly matching TRBD2 (6 bases). The V and J ends lost 5 bases and 3 bases respectively, with 14 bases between them. The CDR3 is 14 residues long. Germline V lookup: CDR1 LNHDA, CDR2 SQIVND (reference sequence). The CDR3 loop reads CASSSPGARYEQYF. The CDR3 coding sequence is TGTGCCAGTAGTTCCCCGGGAGCCCGCTACGAGCAGTACTTC.

The V gene is TRBV6-1, the J gene TRBJ1-1; weak D call: TRBD1 (6 bases). This CDR3 has 13 residues. The V and J ends lost 7 bases and 0 bases respectively, with 9 bases between them. CDR1 and CDR2 (germline): MNHNS, SASEGT. Written as DNA, the CDR3 is TGTGCCAGCAAAGGACAGTTGAACACTGAAGCTTTCTTT. Protein product: CASKGQLNTEAFF.

This chain uses TRBV28 with TRBJ2-1, with 8 bases matching TRBD2. V was clipped by 6 bases and J by 4 bases; unmatched bases: 8. This CDR3 region has 15 residues. The V gene's germline CDR1 is MDHEN and CDR2 SYDVKM. The CDR3 bases are TGTGCCAGCAGGCCTACGCCGGGGGGGTACAATGAGCAGTTCTTC. This gives the protein CASRPTPGGYNEQFF. The full variable domain, with the rest looked up from reference TRBV28 and TRBJ2-1, is DVKVTQSSRYLVKRTGEKVFLECVQDMDHENMFWYRQDPGLGLRLIYFSYDVKMKEKGDIPEGYSVSREKKERFSLILESASTNQTSMYLCASRPTPGGYNEQFFGPGTRLTVL.

The rearrangement uses TRBV11-2 and TRBJ2-7, with D unclear. The CDR3 contains 13 residues. In germline, CDR1 is SGHAT, CDR2 FQNNGV. The V gene lost 4 bases and the J gene lost 2 bases, with 9 bases spanning the gap. The CDR3 DNA sequence: TGTGCCAGCAGCTCCCCCATGGCCTACGAGCAGTACTTC. This gives the protein CASSSPMAYEQYF.

The chain uses TRBV7-2 and TRBJ1-2; 7 positions agree with TRBD1. This CDR3 has 17 amino acids. The germline gives CDR1 SGHTA, CDR2 FQGNSA. The trim removed 2 bases at V and 2 bases at J, leaving 11 bases unmatched. DNA for the CDR3: TGTGCCAGCAGCTTAATTCCCCCACGGGACAGCAACTATGGCTACACCTTC. Protein: CASSLIPPRDSNYGYTF.

The sample holds one count of this clone. The J gene is TRBJ1-1, the V gene TRBV6-5, with TRBD1 matching over 8 bases. This CDR3 has 15 residues. In germline, CDR1 is MNHEY, CDR2 SVGAGI. The V gene end was trimmed by 5 bases and the J gene end by 1 base; junction bases not matched to a gene: 6. The DNA for the CDR3 is TGTGCCAGCAGTCCCTCTGACAGGGGGAACACTGAAGCTTTCTTT. As protein: CASSPSDRGNTEAFF.

J is TRBJ2-7 and V is TRBV29-1, with D possibly matching TRBD2 (6 bases). Germline V lookup: CDR1 SQVTM, CDR2 ANQGSEA. CDR3 length equals 12 residues. Trimming removed 5 bases from V and 1 base from J, with 9 bases in between. CDR3: CSVRRGSYEQYF. DNA for the CDR3: TGCAGCGTTAGGAGGGGATCCTACGAGCAGTACTTC.

The chain recombines TRBV10-1 with TRBJ2-3; D is undetermined. The CDR3 runs 12 residues. In germline, CDR1 is WNHNN, CDR2 SYGVQD (reference sequence). Trimming cost V 2 bases and J 6 bases, with 6 bases left between them. DNA for the CDR3: TGCGCCAGCAGTGAGGGTCAGGATACGCAGTATTTT. This sequence encodes CASSEGQDTQYF.

The chain's CDR3 is CASSKGGQGMTYEQYF. The CDR3 nucleotides read TGTGCCAGCAGCAAAGGGGGGCAGGGAATGACTTACGAGCAGTACTTC. The chain recombines TRBV21-1 with TRBJ2-7; TRBD1, the table's D call, lacks a check against the DNA. TRBV21-1 is shown as a pseudogene. CDR3 size: 16 residues.

The V gene is TRBV6-5, the J gene TRBJ1-3; tentatively, D is TRBD1 (6 bases). V was cut by 6 bases and J by 4 bases, with 16 bases left in between. There are 15 residues in the CDR3. Germline V lookup: CDR1 MNHEY, CDR2 SVGAGI. The CDR3 DNA reads TGTGCCAGCAGACCACCGGGGGCCCAGGGAAACACCATATATTTT. Protein product: CASRPPGAQGNTIYF.

The chain couples TRBV30 to TRBJ1-2, with D possibly matching TRBD1 (6 bases). CDR3 length equals 13 residues. Deletions cut 4 bases from V and 3 bases from J, with 12 bases between. Germline CDR1 GTSNPN, CDR2 SVGIG (reference sequence). The CDR3: CAWTLQGDYGYTF. The CDR3 nucleotides are TGTGCCTGGACCTTACAGGGCGACTATGGCTACACCTTC.

V gene TRBV29-1 combines with J gene TRBJ1-2; D not certain. CDR1 SQVTM and CDR2 ANQGSEA come from the germline V gene. CDR3 length: 15 amino acids. V was trimmed by 2 bases and J by 5 bases, leaving 18 bases between them. The DNA of the CDR3 is TGCAGCGTTGAATACGCCTCGCCTCAATATTATGGCTACACCTTC. Its protein product is CSVEYASPQYYGYTF.

The CDR3 DNA follows: TGTGCCAGCAGGCCGGTGGGGGGAGTATCACCCCTCCACTTT. Encoded protein: CASRPVGGVSPLHF. The gene calls are TRBV27 and TRBJ1-6; possible D gene TRBD1, 5 bases. Trimming took 6 bases from V and 10 from J, leaving 16 bases between them. The CDR3 spans 14 residues. The germline V gene encodes CDR1 MNHEY and CDR2 SMNVEV (reference sequence).

The gene calls are TRBV5-1 and TRBJ2-1; 8 bases line up with TRBD2. Germline V lookup: CDR1 SGHRS, CDR2 YFSETQ. J lost 4 bases, V lost 5 bases, and 11 bases had no gene match. The CDR3 runs to 16 residues. The CDR3 coding sequence is TGCGCCAGCAGTCCTGGCGGGGGGAGGGATTACAATGAGCAGTTCTTC. It codes for CASSPGGGRDYNEQFF.

V usage is TRBV10-3 and J usage is TRBJ2-5; 9 nucleotides agree with TRBD2. The J segment lost 2 bases and the V segment lost 3 bases, leaving 4 bases of the junction unmatched. The CDR3 consists of 15 residues. Germline CDR1 reads ENHRY; CDR2 reads SYGVKD. Written as DNA, the CDR3 is TGTGCCATCAGTGATAGCGGGGGTCCACAAGAGACCCAGTACTTC. Translation: CAISDSGGPQETQYF.

The V and J genes are TRBV7-8 and TRBJ2-5, with 7 bases identical to TRBD2. The CDR3 extends over 11 amino acids. From germline, CDR1 is SGHVS and CDR2 FQNEAQ. The CDR3 coding sequence is TGTGCGGTGGGGGGGGAAGAGACCCAGTACTTC. Protein product: CAVGGEETQYF.